Listed here are 8 T cell receptor beta chains from one sample, sequenced in a study of blood T cell repertoires in COVID-19. Profiled with immunoSEQ multiplex PCR; TCRdb holds only in-frame clones, not every one. The sample has about 220,000 clones; more than 80% are singletons. Material: PBMCs or T cells enriched from blood (not recorded which). Every receptor here comes from a woman aged 35 to 49 with acute COVID-19.

The chain recombines TRBV30 with TRBJ1-6, with D perhaps matching TRBD1 (5 bases). This CDR3 comprises 15 residues. The V end lost 2 bases, the J end lost 7 bases, and 15 bases lay between the germline ends. CDR1 and CDR2 from the germline V gene are GTSNPN and SVGIG (reference sequence). The CDR3 nucleotides read TGTGCCTGGAGTCCAATTGGACAAGGGAATTCACCCCTCCACTTT. This translates into CAWSPIGQGNSPLHF.

The chain recombines TRBV20-1 with TRBJ2-1; D is uncertain. V shed 3 bases and J shed 10 bases, with 10 bases lying between them. CDR1 is DFQATT and CDR2 is SNEGSKA in the germline V gene (reference sequence). The CDR3 is made up of 11 amino acids. In nucleotides, the CDR3 is TGCAGTGCTAGGATTCGAGGCGAGCAGTTCTTC. It is translated as CSARIRGEQFF.

V gene TRBV4-3 combines with J gene TRBJ2-7; possible D gene TRBD1, 5 bases. This CDR3 has 15 amino acids. Germline V CDR1 and CDR2: LGHNA, YSLEER. Trimming took 0 bases from V and 2 from J, leaving 11 bases between them. Written as DNA, the CDR3 is TGCGCCAGCAGCCAAGAGGAGACAGCTACCTACGAGCAGTACTTC. The encoded protein is CASSQEETATYEQYF.

The chain joins TRBV30 to TRBJ2-3, with D perhaps matching TRBD2 (5 bases). The CDR3 is made up of 14 amino acids. The germline CDR1 and CDR2 sequences are GTSNPN and SVGIG (reference sequence). V lost 2 bases and J 5 bases, leaving 14 bases between the germline ends. The CDR3 coding sequence is TGTGCCTGGAGTCCAGGCGGGTTGGGAGATACGCAGTATTTT. It specifies CAWSPGGLGDTQYF.

The V gene is TRBV2, the J gene TRBJ1-6; TRBD1 aligns across 7 bases. Germline CDR1 reads SNHLY; CDR2 reads FYNNEI. This CDR3 is built from 11 residues. The junction had 1 base not matched to a gene; V was cut back by 3 bases and J by 14 bases. As DNA, the CDR3 is TGTGCCAGCAGTGACAGGGGGTCCCTCCACTTT. Translation: CASSDRGSLHF.

This chain joins TRBV7-3 and TRBJ2-1; TRBD2 agrees at 8 bases. This CDR3 region has 14 residues. Per the germline V gene, CDR1 is SGHTA and CDR2 is FQGTGA. J gave up 8 bases and V 1 base, and 4 bases lay outside the gene matches. Here the CDR3 reads CASSLSGGFDEQFF. CDR3 sequence (DNA): TGTGCCAGCAGCTTAAGCGGGGGGTTTGATGAGCAGTTCTTC.

This clone was seen only a few times. The genes are TRBV10-2 and TRBJ2-7; 9 nucleotides match TRBD1. With 6 bases clipped from V and 7 bases from J, the junction kept 7 bases outside the gene matches. This CDR3 spans 13 amino acids. Germline V gene sequence: CDR1 WSHSY, CDR2 SAAADI. For the CDR3, the DNA is TGCGCCAGCAGGCCGGGACAGGGAGGGGAGCAGTACGTC. It translates to CASRPGQGGEQYV.

The CDR3 DNA reads as TGTGCCAGCAGTGACTTTTACACTGAAGCTTTCTTT. It translates to CASSDFYTEAFF. The genes are TRBV25-1 and TRBJ1-1, with D unresolved. V gave up 3 bases and J gave up 3 bases, with 5 bases separating them. Looked up from germline, CDR1 is MGHDK and CDR2 is SYGVNS. There are 12 residues in the CDR3. Full variable domain (rest looked up from reference TRBV25-1 and TRBJ1-1): EADIYQTPRYLVIGTGKKITLECSQTMGHDKMYWYQQDPGMELHLIHYSYGVNSTEKGDLSSESTVSRIRTEHFPLTLESARPSHTSQYLCASSDFYTEAFFGQGTRLTVV.